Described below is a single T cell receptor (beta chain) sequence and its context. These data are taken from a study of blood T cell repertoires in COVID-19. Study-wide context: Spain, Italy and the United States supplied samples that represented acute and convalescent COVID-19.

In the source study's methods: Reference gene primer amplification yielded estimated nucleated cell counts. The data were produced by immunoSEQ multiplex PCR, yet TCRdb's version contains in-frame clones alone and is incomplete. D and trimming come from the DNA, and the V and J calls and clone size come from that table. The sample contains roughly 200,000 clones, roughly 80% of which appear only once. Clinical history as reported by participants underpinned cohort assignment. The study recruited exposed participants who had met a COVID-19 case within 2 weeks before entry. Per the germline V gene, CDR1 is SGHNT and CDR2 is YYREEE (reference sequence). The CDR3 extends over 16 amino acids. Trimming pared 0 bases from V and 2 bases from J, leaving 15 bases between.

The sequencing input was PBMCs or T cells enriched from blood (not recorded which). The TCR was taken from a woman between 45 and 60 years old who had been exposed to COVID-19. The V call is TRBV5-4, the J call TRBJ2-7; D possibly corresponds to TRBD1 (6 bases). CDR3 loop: CASSLGGGTFTYEQYF. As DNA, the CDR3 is TGTGCCAGCAGCTTGGGTGGGGGCACCTTTACCTACGAGCAGTACTTC.